These T cell receptor beta chains were read from a single sample in a study of identical twins. TCRdb analysed the 5' RACE reads with MiXCR anew, one entry per CDR3 protein. The top ten hold around 0.25% of the sample, which has some 1,600,000 distinct CDR3 sequences, less than 40% seen once. Sequenced material: cord blood. These receptor sequences come from a newborn girl in good health. Each CDR3 is given without its conserved first and last residue.

j_call,v_call,cdr3_aa
TRBJ2-1,TRBV25-1,ASSGKEWSEQF
TRBJ2-3,TRBV11-1,ASSFAEGDTQY
TRBJ1-5,TRBV20-1,SALTGPPSQPQH
TRBJ2-1,TRBV7-6,ASSLRIQAHEQF
TRBJ1-2,TRBV28,ATSPETGLYGYT
TRBJ2-7,TRBV25-1,ASKGRQGLYEQY
TRBJ1-2,TRBV20-1,SAPGSWYGYT
TRBJ2-3,TRBV29-1,SVEDRASTDTQY
TRBJ2-1,TRBV11-2,ASSSWTSGGAREQF
NA,TRBV3-1,ARSQVGSGNIQY
TRBJ2-5,TRBV15,ATSREREREETQY
TRBJ2-4,TRBV20-1,SASWQGGFIQY
TRBJ2-1,TRBV9,ASSVKAGALDNEQF
TRBJ1-5,TRBV5-6,ASSLRGGRSFYSKQPQH
TRBJ2-1,TRBV7-9,ASSLDTSRDEQF
TRBJ2-1,TRBV11-2,AVTGTSGRTYNEQF
TRBJ2-3,TRBV20-1,SARDVTGGTDTQY
TRBJ1-5,TRBV2,ASSETGAVYQPQH
TRBJ1-6,TRBV18,ASSPPRTGRYNSPLH
TRBJ1-1,TRBV28,ASSFLVEAF
NA,TRBV10-3,AISAGQGAYEQY
TRBJ2-3,TRBV20-1,SAGGKQGSEDTQY
TRBJ2-3,TRBV4-1,ASSQERRASTDTQY
TRBJ2-3,TRBV27,ASSTWRGADTQY
TRBJ2-2,TRBV5-1,ASSLLAGTNTGELF
TRBJ2-3,TRBV7-2,VSSYRDRLDTQY